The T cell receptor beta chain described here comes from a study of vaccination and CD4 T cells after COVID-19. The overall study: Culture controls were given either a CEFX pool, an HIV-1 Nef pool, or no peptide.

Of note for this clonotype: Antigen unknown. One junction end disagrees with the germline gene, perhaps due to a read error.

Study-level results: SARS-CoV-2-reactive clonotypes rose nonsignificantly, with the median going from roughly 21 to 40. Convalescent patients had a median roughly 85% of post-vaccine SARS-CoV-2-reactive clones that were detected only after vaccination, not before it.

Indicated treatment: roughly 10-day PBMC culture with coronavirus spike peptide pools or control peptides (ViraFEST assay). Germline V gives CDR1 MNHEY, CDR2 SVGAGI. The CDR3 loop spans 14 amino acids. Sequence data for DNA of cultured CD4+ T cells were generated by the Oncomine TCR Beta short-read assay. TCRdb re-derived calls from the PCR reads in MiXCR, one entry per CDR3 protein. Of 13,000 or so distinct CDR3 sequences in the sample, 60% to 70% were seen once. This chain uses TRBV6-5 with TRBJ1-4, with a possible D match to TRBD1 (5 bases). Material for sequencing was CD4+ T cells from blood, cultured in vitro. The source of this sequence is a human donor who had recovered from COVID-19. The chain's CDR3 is CASTYDRTNEKLFF. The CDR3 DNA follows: TGTGCCAGCACTTACGACAGAACTAATGAAAAACTGTTTTTT.